Included here is one T cell receptor (beta chain) sequence, with context. The target antigen is unknown. The data stem from a study of beta chain features in type 1 diabetes. Findings of the study overall: Any HLA effect on TCRB rearrangement was left unresolved by small sub-analyses. Moderately but significantly shorter TCRB CDR3s were found in Type 1 diabetes patients in all four CD4+ subsets. Because the template was cDNA, high-expressing cells might be over-represented.

cDNA synthesis used the whole RNA isolate, giving expressed TCRB sequences. TCRdb's copy holds only in-frame clones and misses some; the assay was immunoSEQ multiplex PCR. Among under 950,000 clones, roughly 15% were seen once, and the ten largest hold about 0.025%. Every donor had blood drawn once into heparin, around 0.12 L on average. The clonotype originates from a woman aged 18-29 years in good health. Sequenced: naive CD4+ T cells from blood.

The CDR3 protein is CASSTGLGEQFF. Written as DNA, the CDR3 is TGTGCCAGTTCGACAGGGTTGGGTGAGCAGTTCTTC. The chain links TRBV27 to TRBJ2-1; 7 bases are a match to TRBD1. Germline V gene data show CDR1 as MNHEY and CDR2 as SMNVEV (reference sequence). The CDR3 has 12 residues. V was clipped by 9 bases and J by 9 bases; unmatched bases: 8.